These 4 T cell receptor beta chains were all obtained from the same sample, sequenced in a study of CD8 T cells in Susac syndrome. After extraction with the RNeasy kit, roughly 0.45 to 1 ug of the RNA was reverse transcribed using random hexamers. Using its own MiXCR run on the immunoSEQ multiplex PCR reads, TCRdb lists one record per CDR3 protein. The sample lists around 170,000 distinct CDR3 sequences, 85% to 95% occurring once. The sample comprised CD4+ T cells from PBMCs. The receptors originated from a human donor with Susac syndrome.

The chain employs TRBV28 and TRBJ1-5; tentatively, D is TRBD1 (5 bases). The CDR3 consists of 12 residues. Trimming stripped 6 bases from V and 5 bases from J, with 8 bases between. The germline V gene has CDR1 MDHEN and CDR2 SYDVKM. CDR3 loop: CASRMGDQPQHF. In DNA form, the CDR3 reads TGTGCCAGCAGAATGGGGGATCAGCCCCAGCATTTT.

The chain has TRBV2 and TRBJ2-2; maybe TRBD2 (5 bases). There are 14 residues in the CDR3. V gave up 4 bases and J gave up 5 bases, with 11 bases separating them. The V gene's germline CDR1 is SNHLY and CDR2 FYNNEI. CDR3 nucleotides: TGTGCCAGCAGTGGTAGGACGGGAACCGGGGAGCTGTTTTTT. Protein product: CASSGRTGTGELFF.

The V and J genes are TRBV6-2 or TRBV6-3 and TRBJ2-1; 7 positions agree with TRBD1. CDR1 and CDR2 (germline): MNHEY, SVGEGT. This CDR3 region has 15 residues. J gave up 0 bases and V 4 bases, and 3 bases lay outside the gene matches. CDR3 sequence (DNA): TGTGCCAGCAGTTCCCGGGACAGCTCCTACAATGAGCAGTTCTTC. Protein product: CASSSRDSSYNEQFF.

This chain connects TRBV9 to TRBJ1-3, with D possibly being TRBD1 (5 bases). CDR3 length: 16 amino acids. The germline V gene has CDR1 SGDLS and CDR2 YYNGEE. V was cut by 0 bases and J by 4 bases, with 14 bases left in between. CDR3 region: CASSVGEGPTGNTIYF. CDR3 coding DNA: TGTGCCAGCAGCGTAGGGGAGGGACCGACCGGAAACACCATATATTTT.